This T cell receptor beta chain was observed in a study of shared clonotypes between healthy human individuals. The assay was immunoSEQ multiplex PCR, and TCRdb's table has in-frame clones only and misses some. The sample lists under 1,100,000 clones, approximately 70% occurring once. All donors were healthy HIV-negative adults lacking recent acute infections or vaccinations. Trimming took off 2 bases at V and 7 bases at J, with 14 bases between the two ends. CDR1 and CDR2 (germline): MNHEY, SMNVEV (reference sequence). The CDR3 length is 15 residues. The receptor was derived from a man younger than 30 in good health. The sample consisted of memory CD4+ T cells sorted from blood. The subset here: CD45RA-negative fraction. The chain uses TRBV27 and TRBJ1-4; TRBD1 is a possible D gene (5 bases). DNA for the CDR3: TGTGCCAGCAGTTTAACCCCCGTTGGGGGTGAAAAACTGTTTTTT. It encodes CASSLTPVGGEKLFF.